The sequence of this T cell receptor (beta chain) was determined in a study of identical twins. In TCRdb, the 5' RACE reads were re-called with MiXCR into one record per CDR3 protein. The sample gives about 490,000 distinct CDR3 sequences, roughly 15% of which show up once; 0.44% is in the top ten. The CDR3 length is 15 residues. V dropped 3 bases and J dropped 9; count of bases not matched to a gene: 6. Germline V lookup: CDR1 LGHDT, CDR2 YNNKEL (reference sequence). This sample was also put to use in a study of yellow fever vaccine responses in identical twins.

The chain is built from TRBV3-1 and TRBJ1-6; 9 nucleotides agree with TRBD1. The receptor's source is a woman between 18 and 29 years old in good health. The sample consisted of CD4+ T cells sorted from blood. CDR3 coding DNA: TGTGCCAGCAGCCAGCTCACAGGGGGCCTTTCACCCCTCCACTTT. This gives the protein CASSQLTGGLSPLHF.